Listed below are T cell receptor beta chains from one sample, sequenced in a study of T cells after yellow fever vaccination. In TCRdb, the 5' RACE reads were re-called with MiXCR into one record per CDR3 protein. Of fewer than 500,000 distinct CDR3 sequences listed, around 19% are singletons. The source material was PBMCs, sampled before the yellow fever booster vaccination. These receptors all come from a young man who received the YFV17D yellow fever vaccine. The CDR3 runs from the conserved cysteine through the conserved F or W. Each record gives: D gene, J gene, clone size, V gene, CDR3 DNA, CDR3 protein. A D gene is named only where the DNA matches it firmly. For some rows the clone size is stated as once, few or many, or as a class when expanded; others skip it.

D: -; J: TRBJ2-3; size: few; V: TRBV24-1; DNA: TGTGCCACCAGTGATCCCCCGGCAGATACGCAGTATTTT; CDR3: CATSDPPADTQYF
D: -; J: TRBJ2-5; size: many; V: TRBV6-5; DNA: TGTGCCAGCAGTTACTCGACCTGGCAAGAGACCCAGTACTTC; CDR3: CASSYSTWQETQYF
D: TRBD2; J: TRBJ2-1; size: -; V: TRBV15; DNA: TGTGCCACCAGCAGCCGGGGGGGATCCTACAATGAGCAGTTCTTC; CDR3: CATSSRGGSYNEQFF
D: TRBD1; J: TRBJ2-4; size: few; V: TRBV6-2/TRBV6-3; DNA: TGTGCCAGCAGTAACCCGGGACAGAAAAACATTCAGTACTTC; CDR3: CASSNPGQKNIQYF
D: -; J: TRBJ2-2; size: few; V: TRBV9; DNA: TGTGCCAGCAGCGCGTCTCGGGACTCCGGATGGGTCGGGGAGCTGTTTTTT; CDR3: CASSASRDSGWVGELFF
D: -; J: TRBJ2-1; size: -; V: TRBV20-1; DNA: TGCAGTGCTAGAGACCCCCCCGCGCGGTCCTCCTACAATGAGCAGTTCTTC; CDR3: CSARDPPARSSYNEQFF
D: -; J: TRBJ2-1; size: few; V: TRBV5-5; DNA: TGTGCCAGCAGCTTGGGGTGGAATGAGCAGTTCTTC; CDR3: CASSLGWNEQFF
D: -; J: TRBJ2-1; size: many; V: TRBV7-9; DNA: TGTGCCAGCAGCCCGGGACGTTACAATGAGCAGTTCTTC; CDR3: CASSPGRYNEQFF
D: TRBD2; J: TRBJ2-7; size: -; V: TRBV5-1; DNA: TGCGCCAGCAGTAAAGCGGGGGATGCCTACGAGCAGTACTTC; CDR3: CASSKAGDAYEQYF
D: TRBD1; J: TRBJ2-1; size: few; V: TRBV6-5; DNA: TGTGCCAGCAGTGGACAGGGTGAGCAGTTCTTC; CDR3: CASSGQGEQFF
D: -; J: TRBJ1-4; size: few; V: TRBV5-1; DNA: TGCGCCAGCAGCTTGGGATTCGGGGATTATGAAAAACTGTTTTTT; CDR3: CASSLGFGDYEKLFF